This note documents a single T cell receptor (beta chain) sequence. This record comes from a study of blood T cell repertoires in COVID-19. The data were produced by immunoSEQ multiplex PCR, yet TCRdb's version contains in-frame clones alone and is incomplete. Of roughly 150,000 clones in the sample, approximately 86% are singletons; the top ten hold 2.5%. The V segment lost 10 bases and the J segment 2 bases; nucleotides outside the gene matches: 5. Germline assignment: CDR1 SGHDN and CDR2 FVKESK. This CDR3 region has 14 residues. The V call is TRBV14, the J call TRBJ2-2, with TRBD2 matching over 9 bases. The TCR originated in a woman of 80 years or more with COVID-19, enrolled during active disease. The sequencing input was peripheral blood. The CDR3 coding sequence is TGTGCCAAACCGGGACTAGCTAACACCGGGGAGCTGTTTTTT. Residues: CAKPGLANTGELFF.